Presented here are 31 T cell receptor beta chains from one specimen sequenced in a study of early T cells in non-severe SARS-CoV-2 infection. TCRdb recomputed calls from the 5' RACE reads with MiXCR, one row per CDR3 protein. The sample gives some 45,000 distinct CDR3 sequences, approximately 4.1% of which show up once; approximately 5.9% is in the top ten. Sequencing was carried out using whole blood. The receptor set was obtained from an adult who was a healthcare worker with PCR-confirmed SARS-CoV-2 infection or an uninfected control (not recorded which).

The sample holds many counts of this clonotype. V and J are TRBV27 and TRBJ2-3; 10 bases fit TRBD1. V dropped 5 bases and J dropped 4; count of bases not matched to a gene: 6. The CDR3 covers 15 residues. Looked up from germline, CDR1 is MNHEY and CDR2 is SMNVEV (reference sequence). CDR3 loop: CASSARQGAADTQYF. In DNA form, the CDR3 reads TGTGCCAGCAGTGCCCGACAGGGGGCCGCAGATACGCAGTATTTT.

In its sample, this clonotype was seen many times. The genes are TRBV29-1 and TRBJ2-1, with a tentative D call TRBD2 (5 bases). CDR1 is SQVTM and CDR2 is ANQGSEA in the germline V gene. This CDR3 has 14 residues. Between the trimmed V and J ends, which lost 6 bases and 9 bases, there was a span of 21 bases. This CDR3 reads CSVALLGSGSEQFF. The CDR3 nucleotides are TGCAGCGTGGCCCTTCTGGGGAGCGGTAGTGAGCAGTTCTTC.

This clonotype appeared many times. CDR3 protein: CSVPTEGGSYEQYF. DNA for the CDR3: TGCAGCGTCCCCACGGAGGGGGGTTCCTACGAGCAGTACTTC. This sequence joins TRBV29-1 and TRBJ2-7; D is perhaps TRBD1 or TRBD2 (6 bases each). Germline V lookup: CDR1 SQVTM, CDR2 ANQGSEA. This CDR3 region has 14 residues. V was trimmed by 6 bases and J by 1 base, leaving 16 bases between them.

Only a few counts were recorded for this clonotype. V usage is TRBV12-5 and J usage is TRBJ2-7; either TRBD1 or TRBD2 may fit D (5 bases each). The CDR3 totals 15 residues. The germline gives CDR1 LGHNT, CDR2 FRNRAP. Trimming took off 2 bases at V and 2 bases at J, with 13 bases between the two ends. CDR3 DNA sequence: TGTGCTAGTGGTTTGCCACGGGGCCGACCCTACGAGCAGTACTTC. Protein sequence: CASGLPRGRPYEQYF.

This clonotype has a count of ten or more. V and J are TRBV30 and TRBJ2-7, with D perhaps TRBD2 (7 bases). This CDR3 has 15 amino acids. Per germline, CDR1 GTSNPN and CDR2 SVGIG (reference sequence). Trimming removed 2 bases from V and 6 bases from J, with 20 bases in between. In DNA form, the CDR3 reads TGTGCCTGGAGTCCCCTTGGGGGGGGCTCGTCCGAGCAGTACTTC. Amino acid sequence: CAWSPLGGGSSEQYF. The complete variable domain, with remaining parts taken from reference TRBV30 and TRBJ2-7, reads SQTIHQWPATLVQPVGSPLSLECTVEGTSNPNLYWYRQAAGRGLQLLFYSVGIGQISSEVPQNLSASRPQDRQFILSSKKLLLSDSGFYLCAWSPLGGGSSEQYFGPGTRLTVT.

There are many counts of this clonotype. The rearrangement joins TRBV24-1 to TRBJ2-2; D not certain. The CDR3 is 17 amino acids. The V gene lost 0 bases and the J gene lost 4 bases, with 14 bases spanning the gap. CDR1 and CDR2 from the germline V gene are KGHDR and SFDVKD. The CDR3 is CATSDLSGTAPTGELFF. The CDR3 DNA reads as TGTGCCACCAGTGATTTGTCCGGTACCGCGCCCACCGGGGAGCTGTTTTTT.

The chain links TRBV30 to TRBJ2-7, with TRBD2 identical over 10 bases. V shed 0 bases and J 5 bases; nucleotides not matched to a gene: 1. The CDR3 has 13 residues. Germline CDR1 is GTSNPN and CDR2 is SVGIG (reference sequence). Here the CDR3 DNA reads TGTGCCTGGAGTGTAGCGGGAGGGAACGAGCAGTACTTC. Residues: CAWSVAGGNEQYF.

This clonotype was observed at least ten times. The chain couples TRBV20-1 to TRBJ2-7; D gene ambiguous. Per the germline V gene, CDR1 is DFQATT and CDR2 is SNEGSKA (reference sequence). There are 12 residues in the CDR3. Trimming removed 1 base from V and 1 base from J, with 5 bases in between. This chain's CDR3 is CSARGDSYEQYF. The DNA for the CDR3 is TGCAGTGCTAGAGGAGATTCCTACGAGCAGTACTTC.

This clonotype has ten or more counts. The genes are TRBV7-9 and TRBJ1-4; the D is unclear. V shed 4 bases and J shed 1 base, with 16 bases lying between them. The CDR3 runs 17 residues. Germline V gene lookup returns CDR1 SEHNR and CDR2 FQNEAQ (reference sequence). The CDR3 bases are TGTGCCAGCAGCTCGGGCAGCAGCGGAGGAACTAATGAAAAACTGTTTTTT. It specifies CASSSGSSGGTNEKLFF.

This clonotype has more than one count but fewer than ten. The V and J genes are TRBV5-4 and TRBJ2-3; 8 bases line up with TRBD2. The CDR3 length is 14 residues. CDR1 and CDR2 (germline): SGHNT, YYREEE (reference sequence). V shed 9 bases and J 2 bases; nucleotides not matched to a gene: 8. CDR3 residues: CAISAGGFTDTQYF. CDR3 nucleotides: TGTGCCATCTCGGCGGGGGGTTTCACAGATACGCAGTATTTT.

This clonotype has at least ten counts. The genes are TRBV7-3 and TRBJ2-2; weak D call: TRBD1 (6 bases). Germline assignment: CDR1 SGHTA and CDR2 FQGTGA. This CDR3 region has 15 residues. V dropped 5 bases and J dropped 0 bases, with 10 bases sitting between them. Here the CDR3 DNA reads TGTGCCAGCAGCCCTTGGACAGCGAACACCGGGGAGCTGTTTTTT. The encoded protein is CASSPWTANTGELFF. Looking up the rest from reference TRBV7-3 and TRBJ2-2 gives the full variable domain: GAGVSQTPSNKVTEKGKYVELRCDPISGHTALYWYRQSLGQGPEFLIYFQGTGAADDSGLPNDRFFAVRPEGSVSTLKIQRTERGDSAVYLCASSPWTANTGELFFGEGSRLTVL.

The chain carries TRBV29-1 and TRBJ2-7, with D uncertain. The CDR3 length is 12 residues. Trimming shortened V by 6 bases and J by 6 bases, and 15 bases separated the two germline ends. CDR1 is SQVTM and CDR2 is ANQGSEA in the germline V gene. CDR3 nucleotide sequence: TGCAGCGTCGCCCGGGCCTTGGGCGAGCAGTACTTC. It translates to CSVARALGEQYF.

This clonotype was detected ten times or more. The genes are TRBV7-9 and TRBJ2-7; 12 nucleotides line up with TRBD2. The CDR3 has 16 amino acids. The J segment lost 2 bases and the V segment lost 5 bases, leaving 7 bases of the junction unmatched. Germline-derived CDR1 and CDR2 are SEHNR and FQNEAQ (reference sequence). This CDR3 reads CASSRTSGTATYEQYF. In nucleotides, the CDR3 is TGTGCCAGCAGCCGGACTAGCGGGACCGCGACCTACGAGCAGTACTTC.

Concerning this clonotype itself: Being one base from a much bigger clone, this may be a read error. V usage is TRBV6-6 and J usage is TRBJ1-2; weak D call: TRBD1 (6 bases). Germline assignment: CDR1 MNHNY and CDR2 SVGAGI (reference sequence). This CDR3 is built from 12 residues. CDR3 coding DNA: TGTGCCAGCAGCTCAGGGGACTATAGCTACACCTTC. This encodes CASSSGDYSYTF.

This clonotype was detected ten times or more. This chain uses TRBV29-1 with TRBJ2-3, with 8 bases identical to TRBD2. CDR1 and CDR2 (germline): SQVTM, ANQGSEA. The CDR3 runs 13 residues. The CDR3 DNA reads TGCACAGTCCAGACTAGCGGCACAGATACGCAGTATTTT. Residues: CTVQTSGTDTQYF.

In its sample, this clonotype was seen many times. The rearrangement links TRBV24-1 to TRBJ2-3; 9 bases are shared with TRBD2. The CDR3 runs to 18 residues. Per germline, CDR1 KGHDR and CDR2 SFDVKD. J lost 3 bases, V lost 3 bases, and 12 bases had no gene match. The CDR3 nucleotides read TGTGCCACCAGTGATCCCACCCCTGCGGGGGGGCATACAGATACGCAGTATTTT. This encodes CATSDPTPAGGHTDTQYF.

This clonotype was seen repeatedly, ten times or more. This CDR3 reads CASSLRLAGVVGELFF. CDR3 DNA: TGTGCCAGCAGCTTAAGACTAGCGGGAGTAGTCGGGGAGCTGTTTTTT. V usage is TRBV7-8 and J usage is TRBJ2-2, with 12 bases matching TRBD2. The CDR3 spans 16 residues. Germline V gene sequence: CDR1 SGHVS, CDR2 FQNEAQ. Trimming at V came to 2 bases and at J to 7 bases, leaving 5 bases not matched to a gene.

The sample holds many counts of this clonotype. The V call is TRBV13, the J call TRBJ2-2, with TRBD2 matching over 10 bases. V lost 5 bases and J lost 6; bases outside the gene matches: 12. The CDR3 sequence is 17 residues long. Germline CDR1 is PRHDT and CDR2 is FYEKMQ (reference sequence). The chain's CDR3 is CASSLTTPSGSPGELFF. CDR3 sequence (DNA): TGTGCCAGCAGCCTAACAACTCCTAGCGGGAGCCCCGGGGAGCTGTTTTTT.

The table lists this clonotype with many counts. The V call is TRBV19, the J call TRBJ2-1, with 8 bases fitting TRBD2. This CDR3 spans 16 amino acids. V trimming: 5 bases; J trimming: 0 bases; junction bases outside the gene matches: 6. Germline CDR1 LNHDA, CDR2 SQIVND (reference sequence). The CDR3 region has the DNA TGTGCCAGTAGTCTGCGGGGGGCGAGCTCCTACAATGAGCAGTTCTTC. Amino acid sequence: CASSLRGASSYNEQFF.

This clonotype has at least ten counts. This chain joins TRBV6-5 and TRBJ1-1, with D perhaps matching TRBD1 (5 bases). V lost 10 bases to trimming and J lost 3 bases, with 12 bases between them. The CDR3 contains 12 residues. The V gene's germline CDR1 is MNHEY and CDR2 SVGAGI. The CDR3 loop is CATLQGHTEAFF. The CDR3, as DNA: TGTGCCACCCTCCAGGGTCACACTGAAGCTTTCTTT.

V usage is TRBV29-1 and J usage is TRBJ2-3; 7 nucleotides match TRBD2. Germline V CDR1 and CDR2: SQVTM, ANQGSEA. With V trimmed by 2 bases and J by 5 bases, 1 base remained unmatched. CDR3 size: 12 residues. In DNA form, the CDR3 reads TGCAGCGTTGAACGCGGGGGAGATACGCAGTATTTT. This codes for CSVERGGDTQYF.

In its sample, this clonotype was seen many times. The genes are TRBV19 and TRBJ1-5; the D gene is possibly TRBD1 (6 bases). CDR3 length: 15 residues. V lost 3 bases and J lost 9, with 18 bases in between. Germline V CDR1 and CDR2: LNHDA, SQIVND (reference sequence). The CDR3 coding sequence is TGTGCCAGTAGTATGGACAGCGAGATTCCGGGGCCCCAGCATTTT. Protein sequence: CASSMDSEIPGPQHF.

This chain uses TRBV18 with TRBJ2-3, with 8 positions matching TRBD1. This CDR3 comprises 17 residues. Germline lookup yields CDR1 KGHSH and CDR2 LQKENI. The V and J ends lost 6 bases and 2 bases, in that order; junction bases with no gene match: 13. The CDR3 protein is CASSLELDRGDTDTQYF. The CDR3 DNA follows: TGTGCCAGCTCCCTCGAGCTCGACAGGGGTGACACAGATACGCAGTATTTT.

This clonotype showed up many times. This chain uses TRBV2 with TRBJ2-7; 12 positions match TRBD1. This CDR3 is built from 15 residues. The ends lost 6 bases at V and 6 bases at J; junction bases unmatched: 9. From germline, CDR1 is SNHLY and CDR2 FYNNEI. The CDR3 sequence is CASREWDRGPPEQYF. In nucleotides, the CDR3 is TGTGCCAGCAGAGAATGGGACAGGGGGCCCCCCGAGCAGTACTTC.

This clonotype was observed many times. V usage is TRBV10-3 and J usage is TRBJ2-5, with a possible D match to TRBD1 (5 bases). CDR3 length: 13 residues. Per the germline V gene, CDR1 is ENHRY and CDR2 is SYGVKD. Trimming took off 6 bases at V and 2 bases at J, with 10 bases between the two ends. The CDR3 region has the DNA TGTGCCATCAGCGACAGACCTCAAGAGACCCAGTACTTC. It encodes CAISDRPQETQYF.

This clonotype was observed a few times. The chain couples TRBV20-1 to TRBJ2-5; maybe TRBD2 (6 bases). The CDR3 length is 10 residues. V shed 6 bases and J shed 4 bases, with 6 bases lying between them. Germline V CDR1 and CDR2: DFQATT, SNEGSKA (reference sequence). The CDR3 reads CSAGGETQYF. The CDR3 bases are TGCAGTGCCGGGGGAGAGACCCAGTACTTC.

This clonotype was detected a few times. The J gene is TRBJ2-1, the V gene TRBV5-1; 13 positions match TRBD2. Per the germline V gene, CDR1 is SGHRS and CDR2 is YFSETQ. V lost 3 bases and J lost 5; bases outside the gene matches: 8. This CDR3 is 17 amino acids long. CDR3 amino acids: CASSSTSGGSSDNEQFF. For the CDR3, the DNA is TGCGCCAGCAGCTCGACTAGCGGGGGGTCTTCAGACAATGAGCAGTTCTTC.

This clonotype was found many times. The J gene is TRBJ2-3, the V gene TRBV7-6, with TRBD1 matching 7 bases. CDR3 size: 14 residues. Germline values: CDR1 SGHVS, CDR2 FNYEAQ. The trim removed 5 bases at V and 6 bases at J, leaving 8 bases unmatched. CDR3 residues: CASSLQGLEDTQYF. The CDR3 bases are TGTGCCAGCAGCCTACAGGGGTTGGAGGATACGCAGTATTTT.

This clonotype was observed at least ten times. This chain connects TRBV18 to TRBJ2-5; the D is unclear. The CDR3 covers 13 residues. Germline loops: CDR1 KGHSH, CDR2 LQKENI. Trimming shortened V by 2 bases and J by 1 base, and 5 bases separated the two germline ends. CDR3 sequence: CASSPGPQETQYF. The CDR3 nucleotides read TGTGCCAGCTCACCAGGTCCCCAAGAGACCCAGTACTTC.

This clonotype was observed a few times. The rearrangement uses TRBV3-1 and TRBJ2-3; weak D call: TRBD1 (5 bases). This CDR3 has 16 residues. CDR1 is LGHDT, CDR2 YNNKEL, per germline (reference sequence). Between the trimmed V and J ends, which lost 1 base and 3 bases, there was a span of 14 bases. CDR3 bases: TGTGCCAGCAGCCAAGCGGCAGGGATCGGGACAGATACGCAGTATTTT. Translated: CASSQAAGIGTDTQYF.

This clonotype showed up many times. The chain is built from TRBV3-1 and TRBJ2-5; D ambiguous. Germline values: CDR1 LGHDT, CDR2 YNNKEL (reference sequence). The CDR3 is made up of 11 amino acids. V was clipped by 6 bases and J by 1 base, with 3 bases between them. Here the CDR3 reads CASRTQETQYF. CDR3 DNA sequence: TGTGCCAGCAGGACCCAAGAGACCCAGTACTTC.